The 12 T cell receptor beta chains listed next were all sequenced from one sample in a study of shared clonotypes between healthy human individuals. Generated by immunoSEQ multiplex PCR, the TCRdb table keeps only in-frame clones and is missing some. The data hold over 400,000 clones, with roughly 95% observed a single time. Specimen: naive CD4+ T cells sorted from blood. Subset indicated: CD45RA+ positively selected. The source of these receptors is a woman in her thirties in good health.

The chain recombines TRBV15 with TRBJ2-7, with 8 bases that match TRBD1. V lost 0 bases, J lost 3 bases, and 4 bases stayed unmatched. CDR1 is LNHNV, CDR2 YYDKDF, per germline (reference sequence). The CDR3 consists of 15 residues. The CDR3, as DNA: TGTGCCACCAGCAGAGAGACAGGGGACGTCTACGAGCAGTACTTC. Encoded protein: CATSRETGDVYEQYF. Using reference TRBV15 and TRBJ2-7 for the parts outside the CDR3, the full variable domain is DAMVIQNPRYQVTQFGKPVTLSCSQTLNHNVMYWYQQKSSQAPKLLFHYYDKDFNNEADTPDNFQSRRPNTSFCFLDIRSPGLGDTAMYLCATSRETGDVYEQYFGPGTRLTVT.

The CDR3 nucleotides are TGTGCCAGCAGCGCCCGGGGCGGTACTTACAATGAGCAGTTCTTC. This gives the protein CASSARGGTYNEQFF. The V gene is TRBV9, the J gene TRBJ2-1; D could derive from TRBD1 or TRBD2 (5 bases each). CDR1 and CDR2 (germline): SGDLS, YYNGEE. V was trimmed by 3 bases and J by 4 bases, leaving 14 bases between them. This CDR3 is 15 amino acids long. The full variable domain, its missing parts supplied by reference TRBV9 and TRBJ2-1, is DSGVTQTPKHLITATGQRVTLRCSPRSGDLSVYWYQQSLDQGLQFLIQYYNGEERAKGNILERFSAQQFPDLHSELNLSSLELGDSALYFCASSARGGTYNEQFFGPGTRLTVL.

The rearrangement uses TRBV11-2 and TRBJ2-1; no firm D call. With 0 bases removed from V and 4 bases from J, the gap between germline ends came to 13 bases. The germline V gene has CDR1 SGHAT and CDR2 FQNNGV. CDR3 length: 16 residues. The CDR3 DNA sequence: TGTGCCAGCAGCTTAGACGGCCCGAACGATTACAATGAGCAGTTCTTC. This codes for CASSLDGPNDYNEQFF.

This clone was recorded once. The rearrangement uses TRBV5-1 and TRBJ2-7, with TRBD2 as a possible D gene (6 bases). V lost 0 bases to trimming and J lost 3 bases, with 16 bases between them. This CDR3 spans 16 amino acids. Looked up from germline, CDR1 is SGHRS and CDR2 is YFSETQ. The CDR3 protein is CASSLVLSGSGYEQYF. Written as DNA, the CDR3 is TGCGCCAGCAGCTTGGTTCTTTCCGGGAGTGGCTACGAGCAGTACTTC.

This chain connects TRBV7-8 to TRBJ2-1; no firm D call. The CDR3 extends over 16 amino acids. The V end lost 1 base, the J end lost 5 bases, and 15 bases lay between the germline ends. The V gene's germline CDR1 is SGHVS and CDR2 FQNEAQ. The CDR3 DNA is TGTGCCAGCAGCTTAGAGCTCGTGTGGCAGAACAATGAGCAGTTCTTC. Translating it yields CASSLELVWQNNEQFF.

This clone has only one observation. This chain joins TRBV28 and TRBJ1-2; 9 nucleotides agree with TRBD1. Unmatched junction bases numbered 6, after V lost 3 bases and J lost 7 bases. The CDR3 is made up of 14 amino acids. From germline, CDR1 is MDHEN and CDR2 SYDVKM. The DNA for the CDR3 is TGTGCCAGCAGTTTCCGGGACAGGGTGCGTGGCTACACCTTC. As protein: CASSFRDRVRGYTF.

This clone showed up just once. V gene TRBV5-1 combines with J gene TRBJ1-6; no clear D. The germline CDR1 and CDR2 sequences are SGHRS and YFSETQ. This CDR3 has 15 residues. Trimming removed 1 base at V and 5 bases at J, with 10 bases between. In DNA form, the CDR3 reads TGCGCCAGCAGCTTGAGGACCCCGAATAATTCACCCCTCCACTTT. Translated, it gives CASSLRTPNNSPLHF.

The gene calls are TRBV5-1 and TRBJ2-5; D uncertain. Trimming stripped 0 bases from V and 1 base from J, with 10 bases between. Germline values: CDR1 SGHRS, CDR2 YFSETQ. This CDR3 region has 15 residues. The CDR3 protein is CASSLGAVFQETQYF. CDR3 DNA: TGCGCCAGCAGCTTGGGGGCCGTCTTCCAAGAGACCCAGTACTTC.

The chain uses TRBV10-3 and TRBJ2-2; 10 bases are shared with TRBD1. CDR3 length equals 15 residues. J was trimmed by 7 bases and V by 8 bases; bases with no gene match: 10. In germline, CDR1 is ENHRY, CDR2 SYGVKD. In DNA, the CDR3 is TGTGCCATCGGAAGACAGGGGGCGTTCGGCGGGGAGCTGTTTTTT. Translated: CAIGRQGAFGGELFF.

The chain couples TRBV7-9 to TRBJ2-3, with D possibly matching TRBD2 (6 bases). Germline CDR1 reads SEHNR; CDR2 reads FQNEAQ (reference sequence). CDR3 length: 14 amino acids. V shed 3 bases and J shed 4 bases, with 11 bases lying between them. The DNA for the CDR3 is TGTGCCAGCAGCTTCGGGGGAGCCGCAGATACGCAGTATTTT. As protein: CASSFGGAADTQYF.

The chain joins TRBV6-1 to TRBJ1-1; D gene uncertain. Per germline, CDR1 MNHNS and CDR2 SASEGT. The length of the CDR3 is 16 residues. Trimming stripped 1 base from V and 0 bases from J, with 12 bases between. CDR3 sequence reads: CASSEGRTTLNTEAFF. In DNA, the CDR3 is TGTGCCAGCAGTGAAGGTAGAACTACACTGAACACTGAAGCTTTCTTT.

This rearrangement joins TRBV13 to TRBJ2-5, with TRBD2 matching over 11 bases. V lost 2 bases to trimming and J lost 5 bases; unmatched junction nucleotides: 7. Germline CDR1 is PRHDT and CDR2 is FYEKMQ (reference sequence). The CDR3 sequence is 16 residues long. The CDR3 nucleotides are TGTGCCAGCAGCTTACTGCTAGCGGGAGGAGGCGAGACCCAGTACTTC. It translates to CASSLLLAGGGETQYF.